A single count supports the clone carrying this TCR beta chain. Its antigen is not identified. The entry originates in a study of beta chain features in type 1 diabetes. Study-level findings and limits: In comparison with healthy donors, patients had naive, central memory and Treg TCRB repertoires that appeared more similar. People with Type 1 diabetes carried modestly yet significantly shorter TCRB CDR3s in all four CD4+ subsets.

There was one heparinised blood draw per donor, averaging approximately 120 mL. By way of CD45RO/CCR7/CD25/CD127/CD95/CD27, the CD4+ regulatory, stem cell-like memory, central memory and naive cells were sorted. Sequenced material consisted of expressed TCRB transcripts (all of the isolated RNA was reverse transcribed). Some clones are missing from TCRdb's copy, which holds only in-frame ones; the method was immunoSEQ multiplex PCR. The data hold tens of thousands of clones, with 50% to 75% observed a single time. Sequencing was carried out using Tregs from blood. The sequence was collected from a woman in her 30s in good health.

The CDR3 DNA sequence: TGTGCCAGCAGCACAGGGTGGAACACCGGGGAGCTGTTTTTT. Its translation: CASSTGWNTGELFF. The chain recombines TRBV9 with TRBJ2-2; weak D call: TRBD1 (6 bases). CDR3 size: 14 residues. Looked up from germline, CDR1 is SGDLS and CDR2 is YYNGEE. V was pared by 4 bases and J by 1 base, with 8 bases between.